These 5 T cell receptor beta chains were sequenced from one sample in a study of T cell repertoires in cytomegalovirus infection. MiXCR was run by TCRdb on the reads, yielding one entry per CDR3 protein. The sample consists of fewer than 550,000 distinct CDR3 sequences, approximately 16% of them appearing once. Sequences were obtained from CD8+ T cells from PBMCs. These receptors all stem from a human donor in good health (CMV status not recorded). Some clones in this sample may be carry-over from other donors' samples.

V and J are TRBV6-6 and TRBJ2-5; tentatively, D is TRBD1 or TRBD2 (5 bases each). The V end was cut by 2 bases, the J end by 2 bases, with 12 bases between. Germline V gene lookup returns CDR1 MNHNY and CDR2 SVGAGI (reference sequence). The length of the CDR3 is 15 residues. The CDR3 region has the DNA TGTGCCAGCAGTTACACCGGGACGGGACAAGAGACCCAGTACTTC. This encodes CASSYTGTGQETQYF.

This clonotype was counted at least ten times. V usage is TRBV11-3 and J usage is TRBJ1-1, with D possibly matching TRBD1 (5 bases). The ends were cut back, 2 bases at V and 4 bases at J, with 11 bases in the middle. The germline V gene has CDR1 SGHNT and CDR2 YENEEA. The CDR3 consists of 14 residues. DNA for the CDR3: TGTGCCAGCAGCTTATACGGGGGGAGCACTGAAGCTTTCTTT. Amino acid sequence: CASSLYGGSTEAFF. Looking up the rest from reference TRBV11-3 and TRBJ1-1 gives the full variable domain: EAGVVQSPRYKIIEKKQPVAFWCNPISGHNTLYWYLQNLGQGPELLIRYENEEAVDDSQLPKDRFSAERLKGVDSTLKIQPAELGDSAVYLCASSLYGGSTEAFFGQGTRLTVV.

This clonotype was counted many times. The chain carries TRBV24-1 and TRBJ2-1; D ambiguous. Germline CDR1 reads KGHDR; CDR2 reads SFDVKD. Trimming pared 8 bases from V and 0 bases from J, leaving 7 bases between. The CDR3 consists of 13 residues. CDR3 sequence reads: CATKASSYNEQFF. DNA of the CDR3: TGTGCCACCAAAGCGAGCTCCTACAATGAGCAGTTCTTC.

The chain has TRBV5-1 and TRBJ2-1; TRBD2 matches 9 bases. CDR1 and CDR2 from the germline V gene are SGHRS and YFSETQ. After removal of 0 bases from V and 10 bases from J, the junction contained 8 bases not matched to a gene. The CDR3 spans 15 residues. CDR3 DNA: TGCGCCAGCAGCTTGGCCGGCGGGGGGGCAGGGGAGCAGTTCTTC. This translates into CASSLAGGGAGEQFF.

The chain links TRBV6-4 to TRBJ2-1; possible D gene TRBD1, 6 bases. V lost 8 bases to trimming and J lost 9 bases, with 14 bases between them. CDR3 size: 12 residues. Germline V gives CDR1 MRHNA, CDR2 SNTAGT. The CDR3 here is CASGYLRGEQFF. CDR3 bases: TGTGCCAGCGGATACCTCAGGGGTGAGCAGTTCTTC.